This T cell receptor (beta chain) stems from a study of immune characterization of retroperitoneal liposarcoma. Comment on this clonotype: Relative to the germline gene, one junction end is altered; a read error may explain this.

Via MiXCR, TCRdb re-called the PCR reads, giving one row per CDR3 protein. The sample has some 10,000 distinct CDR3 sequences, approximately 26% seen once. This TCR was recovered from a female donor with retroperitoneal liposarcoma. Source material: tumor tissue.

In nucleotides, the CDR3 is TGTGCCAGCAGCTCCGGGACTAGCGCAAACTTC. Encoded protein: CASSSGTSANF. The chain uses TRBV7-2 and TRBJ2-5, with 10 positions matching TRBD2. CDR1 and CDR2 (germline): SGHTA, FQGNSA. This CDR3 contains 11 residues.